This T cell receptor beta chain was captured in a study of T-cell reconstitution after alpha-beta-depleted transplantation in children. This sample's TCRbeta library carried unique molecular identifier barcodes. TCRdb used MiXCR to reprocess the PCR reads, holding one entry per CDR3 protein. In the table there are a few hundred thousand distinct CDR3 sequences, around 8.9% of which are singletons. This clonotype was found many times. The CDR3 runs 15 residues. V lost 0 bases, J lost 3 bases, and 12 bases lay in between. Germline CDR1 is ENHRY and CDR2 is SYGVKD. The sample was PBMCs from the stem cell graft donor, taken from the stem cell graft. The J gene is TRBJ2-7, the V gene TRBV10-3; weak D call: TRBD1 (5 bases). The clonotype originates from a human donor who donated a stem cell graft to a child with SCID. CDR3 protein: CAISESGQPNYEQYF. In nucleotides, the CDR3 is TGTGCCATCAGTGAGTCGGGGCAGCCCAACTACGAGCAGTACTTC.